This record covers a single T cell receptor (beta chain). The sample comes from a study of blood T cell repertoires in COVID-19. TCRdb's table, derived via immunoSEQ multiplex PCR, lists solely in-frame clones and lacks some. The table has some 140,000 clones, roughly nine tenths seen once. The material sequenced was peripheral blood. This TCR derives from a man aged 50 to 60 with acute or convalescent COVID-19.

CDR3 DNA sequence: TGTGCCTGGAACAGAAAGGGACAAATCGCTTTCTTT. Protein sequence: CAWNRKGQIAFF. The V and J genes are TRBV30 and TRBJ1-1; possible D gene TRBD1, 6 bases. The CDR3 is made up of 12 amino acids. Germline CDR1 is GTSNPN and CDR2 is SVGIG (reference sequence). The V end was cut by 4 bases, the J end by 11 bases, with 17 bases between.